This TCR beta chain is from a study of CD8 T cells in ankylosing spondylitis. TCRdb re-analysed the 5' RACE reads in MiXCR, keeping a single row per CDR3 protein. The sample yields fewer than 250,000 distinct CDR3 sequences, 8% to 11% seen once. Worth noting for this clonotype: A much bigger clone sits one base away, suggesting this may be a read error.

Germline CDR1 reads MNHEY; CDR2 reads SMNVEV (reference sequence). The CDR3 contains 15 residues. The junction had 3 bases not matched to a gene; V was cut back by 5 bases and J by 2 bases. The sequencing input was blood, either unsorted or a sorted T cell fraction (not recorded which). The clonotype originates from a male donor with ankylosing spondylitis or in good health (not recorded which). The chain uses TRBV27 and TRBJ1-2; 12 bases align to TRBD1. CDR3 region: CASSKGTGGNYGYTF. Written as DNA, the CDR3 is TGTGCCAGCAGTAAGGGGACAGGGGGCAACTATGGCTACACCTTC.